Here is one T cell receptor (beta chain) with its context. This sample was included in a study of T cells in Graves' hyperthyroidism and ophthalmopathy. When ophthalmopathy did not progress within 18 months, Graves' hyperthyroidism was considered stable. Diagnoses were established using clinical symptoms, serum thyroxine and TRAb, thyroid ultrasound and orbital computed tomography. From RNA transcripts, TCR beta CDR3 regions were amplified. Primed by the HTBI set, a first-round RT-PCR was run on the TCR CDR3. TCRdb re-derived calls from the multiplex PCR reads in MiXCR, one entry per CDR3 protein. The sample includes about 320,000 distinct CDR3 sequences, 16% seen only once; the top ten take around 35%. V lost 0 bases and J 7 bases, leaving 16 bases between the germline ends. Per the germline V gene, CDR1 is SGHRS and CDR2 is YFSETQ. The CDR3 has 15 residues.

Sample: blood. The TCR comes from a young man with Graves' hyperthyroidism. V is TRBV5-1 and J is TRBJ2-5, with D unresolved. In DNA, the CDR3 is TGCGCCAGCAGCTTGGGGGCCCTTACAAAGGGGACCCAGTACTTC. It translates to CASSLGALTKGTQYF.